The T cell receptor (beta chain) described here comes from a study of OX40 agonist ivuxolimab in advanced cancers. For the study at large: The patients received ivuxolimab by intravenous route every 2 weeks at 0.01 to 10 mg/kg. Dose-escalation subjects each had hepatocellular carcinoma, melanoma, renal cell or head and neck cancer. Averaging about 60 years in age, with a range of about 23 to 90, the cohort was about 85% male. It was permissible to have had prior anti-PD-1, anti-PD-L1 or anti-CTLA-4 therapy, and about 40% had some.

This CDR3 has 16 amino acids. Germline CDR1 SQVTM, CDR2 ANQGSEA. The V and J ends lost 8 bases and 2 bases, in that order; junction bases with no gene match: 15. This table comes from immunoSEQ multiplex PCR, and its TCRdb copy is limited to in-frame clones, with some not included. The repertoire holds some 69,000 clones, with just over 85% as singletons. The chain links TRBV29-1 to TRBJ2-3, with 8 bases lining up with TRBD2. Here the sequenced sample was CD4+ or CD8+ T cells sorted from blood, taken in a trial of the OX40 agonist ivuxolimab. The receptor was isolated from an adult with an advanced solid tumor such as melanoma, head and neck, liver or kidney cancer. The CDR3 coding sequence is TGCAGCTCCCGGGTTACCGGGACTAGGTCCACAGATACGCAGTATTTT. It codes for CSSRVTGTRSTDTQYF.